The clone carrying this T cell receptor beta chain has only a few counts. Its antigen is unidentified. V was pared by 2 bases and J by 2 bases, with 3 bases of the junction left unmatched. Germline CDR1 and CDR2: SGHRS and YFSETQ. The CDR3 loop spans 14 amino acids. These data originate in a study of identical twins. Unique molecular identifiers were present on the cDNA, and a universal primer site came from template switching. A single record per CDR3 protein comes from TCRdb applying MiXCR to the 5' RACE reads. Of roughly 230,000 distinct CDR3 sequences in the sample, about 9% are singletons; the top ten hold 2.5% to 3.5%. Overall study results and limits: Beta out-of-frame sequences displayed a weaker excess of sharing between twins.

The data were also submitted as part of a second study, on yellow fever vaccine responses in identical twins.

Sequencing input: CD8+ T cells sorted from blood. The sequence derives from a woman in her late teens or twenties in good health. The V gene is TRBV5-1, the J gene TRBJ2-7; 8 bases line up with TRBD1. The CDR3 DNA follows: TGCGCCAGCAGCTTTAAACAGGGGGCCTACGAGCAGTACTTC. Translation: CASSFKQGAYEQYF.